This entry features one T cell receptor (beta chain) sequence. Original methodology: Reference gene primer amplification gave estimated nucleated cell counts. Method: immunoSEQ multiplex PCR; TCRdb's copy keeps in-frame clones and lacks some. V, J and clone size reflect that table, while D and trimming were determined from the DNA. The sample lists around 140,000 clones; less than 85% were seen once. This sample was included in a study of blood T cell repertoires in COVID-19. Study-level background: Material from acute and convalescent COVID-19 was sourced from the United States, Italy and Spain. PBMCs, B-cell-depleted T cells, or T cells provided the cDNA or gDNA that made up the material.

CDR1 SGHNT and CDR2 YYREEE come from the germline V gene (reference sequence). CDR3 length: 17 residues. The ends lost 4 bases at V and 1 base at J; junction bases unmatched: 11. The sequencing input was peripheral blood. The receptor's source is a woman older than 75 with acute or convalescent COVID-19. The chain combines TRBV5-4 with TRBJ1-1; the match to TRBD1 covers 9 bases. The CDR3 here is CASSLGTGKDRNTEAFF. The CDR3 nucleotides read TGTGCCAGCAGCCTCGGGACAGGGAAGGATCGGAACACTGAAGCTTTCTTT.